The clone carrying this T cell receptor (beta chain) occurred a few times. The antigen is undetermined. Sequencing was performed with immunoSEQ multiplex PCR; in TCRdb, only in-frame clones are kept and a portion is missing. The sample lists approximately 160,000 clones; approximately 86% were seen once. CDR1 is SEHNR, CDR2 FQNEAQ, per germline (reference sequence). The CDR3 loop spans 15 amino acids. The V segment lost 6 bases and the J segment 3 bases; nucleotides outside the gene matches: 8. These data are taken from a study of cytomegalovirus exposure and HLA in healthy donors. Whole-study context: A later analysis reported the same platform for the 100 to 150 validation repertoires and the roughly 670 first-cohort repertoires. Study-level findings and limits: The finding came from a later analysis; first-cohort TCR clusters tended to co-occur in the 95 to 150 validation repertoires. Under in vitro conditions, three CMV-associated chains were confirmed as specific for CMV antigens.

The sequenced sample consisted of PBMCs. The chain joins TRBV7-9 to TRBJ2-7; TRBD1 matches 10 bases. The sequence came from a young woman in good health and CMV-seronegative. The chain's CDR3 is CASSTTGGSVYEQYF. The CDR3 DNA follows: TGTGCCAGCAGTACGACAGGGGGCTCAGTCTACGAGCAGTACTTC.